Listed here are 20 T cell receptor beta chains from one sample, sequenced in a study of OX40 agonist ivuxolimab in advanced cancers. The data were produced by immunoSEQ multiplex PCR, yet TCRdb's version contains in-frame clones alone and is incomplete. This sample has under 20,000 clones, with roughly 91% found just once. The material was CD4+ or CD8+ T cells sorted from blood, obtained in a trial of the OX40 agonist ivuxolimab. The receptors stem from an adult with an advanced solid tumor such as melanoma, head and neck, liver or kidney cancer.

V usage is TRBV11-2 and J usage is TRBJ2-7; 10 bases are a match to TRBD2. CDR1 and CDR2 (germline): SGHAT, FQNNGV. The V segment lost 0 bases and the J segment 9 bases; nucleotides outside the gene matches: 11. This CDR3 comprises 16 residues. The DNA of the CDR3 is TGTGCCAGCAGCTTAGATCCTAGCGGGAGCCAATATGGGCAGTACTTC. Translated: CASSLDPSGSQYGQYF. Looking up the rest from reference TRBV11-2 and TRBJ2-7 gives the full variable domain: EAGVAQSPRYKIIEKRQSVAFWCNPISGHATLYWYQQILGQGPKLLIQFQNNGVVDDSQLPKDRFSAERLKGVDSTLKIQPAKLEDSAVYLCASSLDPSGSQYGQYFGPGTRLTVT.

The CDR3 reads CASSLGPSLNEQFF. The CDR3 DNA is TGTGCCAGCAGCTTAGGCCCATCACTCAATGAGCAGTTCTTC. The genes are TRBV13 and TRBJ2-1; D gene uncertain. V was cut by 0 bases and J by 6 bases, with 9 bases left in between. Germline-derived CDR1 and CDR2 are PRHDT and FYEKMQ (reference sequence). The CDR3 runs 14 residues.

The V and J genes are TRBV7-9 and TRBJ2-1, with D perhaps given as TRBD1 or TRBD2 (5 bases each). CDR1 and CDR2 from the germline V gene are SEHNR and FQNEAQ (reference sequence). This CDR3 is built from 15 residues. V lost 7 bases, J lost 5 bases, and 18 bases lay in between. The CDR3 sequence: CASIYTGTGDNEQFF. The CDR3 DNA reads TGTGCCAGCATCTATACCGGGACCGGGGACAATGAGCAGTTCTTC.

The J gene is TRBJ2-7, the V gene TRBV19, with 11 nucleotides matching TRBD2. The CDR3 loop spans 14 amino acids. Unmatched junction bases numbered 4, after V lost 5 bases and J lost 4 bases. CDR1 and CDR2 from the germline V gene are LNHDA and SQIVND (reference sequence). CDR3 in amino acids: CASSYTSGSYEQYF. The CDR3 DNA follows: TGTGCCAGTAGTTATACTAGCGGGAGTTACGAGCAGTACTTC. The variable domain in full, completed from reference TRBV19 and TRBJ2-7, reads DGGITQSPKYLFRKEGQNVTLSCEQNLNHDAMYWYRQDPGQGLRLIYYSQIVNDFQKGDIAEGYSVSREKKESFPLTVTSAQKNPTAFYLCASSYTSGSYEQYFGPGTRLTVT.

The genes are TRBV7-8 and TRBJ2-7; possibly TRBD1 for D (6 bases). The length of the CDR3 is 14 residues. The V and J ends lost 3 bases and 3 bases respectively, with 12 bases between them. CDR1 is SGHVS and CDR2 is FQNEAQ in the germline V gene. The CDR3 DNA is TGTGCCAGCAGCTTTATCAGGGGTGACTACGAGCAGTACTTC. Protein product: CASSFIRGDYEQYF.

The rearrangement links TRBV5-5 to TRBJ2-5; possible D gene TRBD1, 6 bases. The germline V gene has CDR1 SGHKS and CDR2 YYEKEE (reference sequence). The CDR3 is made up of 15 amino acids. The V gene lost 0 bases and the J gene lost 4 bases, with 13 bases spanning the gap. The CDR3 protein is CASSLDRVIGETQYF. CDR3 in DNA: TGTGCCAGCAGCTTGGACAGGGTCATAGGAGAGACCCAGTACTTC.

This sequence joins TRBV28 and TRBJ2-7; unclear D gene. The germline CDR1 and CDR2 sequences are MDHEN and SYDVKM. V lost 8 bases, J lost 2 bases, and 4 bases lay in between. The CDR3 runs to 10 residues. This CDR3 reads CASLTYEQYF. The CDR3 coding sequence is TGTGCCAGCTTGACCTACGAGCAGTACTTC.

CDR3 in DNA: TGTGCCAGCAGTGAAGCGCAACAGTCCTACGAGCAGTACTTC. It is translated as CASSEAQQSYEQYF. The chain is built from TRBV2 and TRBJ2-7; D remains unclear. V shed 0 bases and J shed 1 base, with 7 bases lying between them. Germline CDR1 is SNHLY and CDR2 is FYNNEI. The CDR3 has 14 amino acids.

The chain recombines TRBV27 with TRBJ2-7, with TRBD2 matching 14 bases. This CDR3 is built from 17 residues. The J segment lost 5 bases and the V segment lost 0 bases, leaving 6 bases of the junction unmatched. Germline V gives CDR1 MNHEY, CDR2 SMNVEV (reference sequence). CDR3 sequence reads: CASSLSGLAGAVNEQYF. CDR3 DNA sequence: TGTGCCAGCAGTTTATCGGGACTAGCGGGAGCGGTAAACGAGCAGTACTTC.

The chain joins TRBV7-9 to TRBJ2-1; D unclear. CDR3 length equals 13 residues. Trimming stripped 1 base from V and 7 bases from J, with 8 bases between. The germline gives CDR1 SEHNR, CDR2 FQNEAQ (reference sequence). CDR3 sequence: CASSLVGKNEQFF. In DNA, the CDR3 is TGTGCCAGCAGCTTAGTTGGCAAAAATGAGCAGTTCTTC. Filled out from reference TRBV7-9 and TRBJ2-1, the complete variable domain reads DTGVSQNPRHKITKRGQNVTFRCDPISEHNRLYWYRQTLGQGPEFLTYFQNEAQLEKSRLLSDRFSAERPKGSFSTLEIQRTEQGDSAMYLCASSLVGKNEQFFGPGTRLTVL.

This clone was seen once. The CDR3 sequence: CASCFSGGNEQFF. The CDR3 nucleotides read TGTGCCAGCTGCTTCTCGGGAGGGAATGAGCAGTTCTTC. The chain carries TRBV27 and TRBJ2-1; 8 bases are shared with TRBD2. With V trimmed by 8 bases and J by 7 bases, 7 bases remained unmatched. Germline V gene sequence: CDR1 MNHEY, CDR2 SMNVEV (reference sequence). There are 13 residues in the CDR3.

The chain recombines TRBV28 with TRBJ2-7; D possibly corresponds to TRBD2 (5 bases). CDR3 length equals 14 residues. Trimming removed 8 bases from V and 3 bases from J, with 17 bases in between. From germline, CDR1 is MDHEN and CDR2 SYDVKM. In nucleotides, the CDR3 is TGTGCCAGCGTCTCGCCATCGGGAAACTACGAGCAGTACTTC. Its translation: CASVSPSGNYEQYF.

The chain uses TRBV4-3 and TRBJ1-1; 8 bases fit TRBD1. CDR1 and CDR2 from the germline V gene are LGHNA and YSLEER. The CDR3 spans 15 residues. The J segment lost 3 bases and the V segment lost 1 base, leaving 4 bases of the junction unmatched. The chain's CDR3 is CASSQGTGLHTEAFF. In nucleotides, the CDR3 is TGCGCCAGCAGCCAAGGGACAGGGTTGCACACTGAAGCTTTCTTT.

This chain connects TRBV19 to TRBJ1-1; D not certain. This CDR3 has 12 residues. The V gene lost 5 bases and the J gene lost 0 bases, with 4 bases spanning the gap. CDR1 LNHDA and CDR2 SQIVND come from the germline V gene (reference sequence). The CDR3 reads CASSRMNTEAFF. CDR3 nucleotide sequence: TGTGCCAGTAGTCGGATGAACACTGAAGCTTTCTTT.

The chain has TRBV9 and TRBJ2-7; D is perhaps TRBD1 (5 bases). V shed 3 bases and J shed 0 bases, with 7 bases lying between them. The length of the CDR3 is 13 residues. Germline CDR1 reads SGDLS; CDR2 reads YYNGEE. DNA for the CDR3: TGTGCCAGCAGCGGGGGCGCCTCCTACGAGCAGTACTTC. The encoded protein is CASSGGASYEQYF.

The chain is built from TRBV7-2 and TRBJ2-7, with 10 bases matching TRBD2. V shed 5 bases and J 5 bases; nucleotides not matched to a gene: 6. The CDR3 loop spans 14 amino acids. Germline CDR1 is SGHTA and CDR2 is FQGNSA. The CDR3 region has the DNA TGTGCCAGCAGCATTCTAGCGGGAGTCGACGAGCAGTACTTC. Translation gives CASSILAGVDEQYF.

The table lists this clone with a count of one. The chain recombines TRBV19 with TRBJ2-7, with TRBD1 matching 9 bases. The V gene end was trimmed by 3 bases and the J gene end by 3 bases; junction bases not matched to a gene: 6. This CDR3 region has 15 residues. Germline V CDR1 and CDR2: LNHDA, SQIVND (reference sequence). CDR3 amino acids: CASSIGQGMRYEQYF. The CDR3 region has the DNA TGTGCCAGTAGTATTGGACAGGGGATGCGCTACGAGCAGTACTTC. Together with reference TRBV19 and TRBJ2-7, the CDR3 gives the full variable domain: DGGITQSPKYLFRKEGQNVTLSCEQNLNHDAMYWYRQDPGQGLRLIYYSQIVNDFQKGDIAEGYSVSREKKESFPLTVTSAQKNPTAFYLCASSIGQGMRYEQYFGPGTRLTVT.

The chain couples TRBV28 to TRBJ2-6, with a weak D call TRBD2 (7 bases). Trimming took off 5 bases at V and 4 bases at J, with 21 bases between the two ends. The CDR3 is made up of 18 amino acids. The germline V gene encodes CDR1 MDHEN and CDR2 SYDVKM. CDR3 residues: CASSTTGTPAGGANVLTF. CDR3 nucleotides: TGTGCCAGCAGTACAACCGGGACACCAGCGGGGGGGGCCAACGTCCTGACTTTC.

The chain carries TRBV2 and TRBJ2-2; 8 positions match TRBD2. Germline trimming cut 6 bases from V and 0 bases from J; bases unmatched to any gene: 9. The CDR3 is 17 residues long. Germline values: CDR1 SNHLY, CDR2 FYNNEI. CDR3 protein: CASRAPGLVANTGELFF. CDR3 nucleotide sequence: TGTGCCAGCAGAGCCCCGGGACTAGTTGCGAACACCGGGGAGCTGTTTTTT.

Comment on this clone: The junction and the germline gene differ at one end; a read error may be behind it. The J gene is TRBJ1-3, the V gene TRBV7-9; a possible D gene is TRBD1 (5 bases). This CDR3 is built from 11 residues. CDR1 and CDR2 from the germline V gene are SEHNR and FQNEAQ (reference sequence). The CDR3 loop is CASSSQGQTFF. DNA for the CDR3: TGTGCCAGCAGCTCGCAGGGCCAGACCTTTTTT.